This T cell receptor beta chain came from a study of identical twins. Study observations and caveats: It was cross-sectional statistical analysis, not following the same donors, that the conclusions relied on. It was possible that invariant MAIT and iNKT cells partly confounded the zero-insertion analyses.

Per germline, CDR1 MNHEY and CDR2 SVGAGI. The CDR3 contains 16 residues. The germline V and J ends were trimmed by 2 bases and 5 bases, with 18 bases remaining between them. This clonotype was counted between two and nine times. The antigen remains undetermined. Unique molecular identifiers were in the cDNA, with template-switch universal primer binding. TCRdb re-called the 5' RACE reads through MiXCR, storing one row per CDR3 protein. The profile shows hundreds of thousands of distinct CDR3 sequences, 8.5% to 9% of them singletons. The same data also went into a second study, on yellow fever vaccine responses in identical twins.

The sequence was obtained from a woman aged 18-30 years in good health. The chain recombines TRBV6-5 with TRBJ1-2, with a weak D call TRBD1 (5 bases). Input material: PBMCs. CDR3 in amino acids: CASSYLGRGDAYGYTF. For the CDR3, the DNA is TGTGCCAGCAGTTACCTTGGGCGGGGGGATGCATATGGCTACACCTTC.